What follows are 5 T cell receptor beta chains derived from one specimen sequenced in a study of yellow fever vaccine responses in identical twins. MiXCR was run by TCRdb on the RT-PCR reads, yielding one entry per CDR3 protein. This table holds 1,300 to 1,500 distinct CDR3 sequences, 90% found once. The specimen was T cells from blood (PBMCs), unsorted or a sorted subset (not recorded which), collected before or after yellow fever vaccination (not recorded which). All receptors come from a woman aged 18-35 years who received the yellow fever vaccine.

The genes are TRBV2 and TRBJ2-1, with 7 bases aligning to TRBD2. In germline, CDR1 is SNHLY, CDR2 FYNNEI. This CDR3 contains 15 residues. Unmatched junction bases numbered 3, after V lost 4 bases and J lost 0 bases. The CDR3 reads CASSGLAASYNEQFF. CDR3 DNA: TGTGCCAGCAGTGGCCTAGCGGCCTCCTACAATGAGCAGTTCTTC.

V usage is TRBV11-1 and J usage is TRBJ2-1, with D tentatively TRBD1 or TRBD2 (5 bases each). V was trimmed by 2 bases and J by 4 bases, leaving 21 bases between them. CDR3 length: 18 residues. Per germline, CDR1 SGHAT and CDR2 FQDESV (reference sequence). CDR3 nucleotide sequence: TGTGCCAGCAGCTTATTGGCTCAGGGACCACTTTTATACAATGAGCAGTTCTTC. Amino acids: CASSLLAQGPLLYNEQFF.

The CDR3 nucleotides are TGTGCCAGCAGCTTAGCGGTACAGGGCCACGAGCAGTACTTC. It encodes CASSLAVQGHEQYF. This chain connects TRBV7-2 to TRBJ2-7; D may be TRBD1 (6 bases). This CDR3 has 14 amino acids. Per germline, CDR1 SGHTA and CDR2 FQGNSA. With 0 bases removed from V and 5 bases from J, the gap between germline ends came to 11 bases.

The chain couples TRBV7-2 to TRBJ2-1; 7 positions agree with TRBD2. Germline V lookup: CDR1 SGHTA, CDR2 FQGNSA. J was trimmed by 1 base and V by 4 bases; bases with no gene match: 4. The CDR3 sequence is 15 residues long. The CDR3 here is CASSSGTISYNEQFF. In DNA, the CDR3 is TGTGCCAGCAGCTCCGGGACTATTTCCTACAATGAGCAGTTCTTC.

The J gene is TRBJ2-7, the V gene TRBV5-1; a weak D match, TRBD1 (6 bases). This CDR3 has 14 amino acids. Germline loops: CDR1 SGHRS, CDR2 YFSETQ. V dropped 2 bases and J dropped 2 bases, with 11 bases sitting between them. CDR3 DNA: TGCGCCAGCAGCTTAAAGACAGGAACCTACGAGCAGTACTTC. Translated, it gives CASSLKTGTYEQYF.